Sequencing of this T cell receptor beta chain was carried out in a study of cytomegalovirus exposure and HLA in healthy donors. Details on this clone: The antigen remains undetermined.

PCR primers comprised 60 Vbeta and 13 Jbeta primers. The table came from immunoSEQ multiplex PCR; TCRdb's copy has only in-frame clones and leaves some out. The table records 95,000 to 150,000 clones, approximately 83% of them present only once. J gave up 2 bases and V 3 bases, and 6 bases lay outside the gene matches. The CDR3 runs to 16 residues. Germline-derived CDR1 and CDR2 are PRHDT and FYEKMQ (reference sequence). Study conclusions and caveats: Presence/absence analyses treated sequencing depth as roughly uniform across donors.

The rearrangement uses TRBV13 and TRBJ1-1; 10 bases agree with TRBD1. Sample: PBMCs. This clonotype originated in a woman aged 40-49 years in good health and CMV-seropositive. In DNA form, the CDR3 reads TGTGCCAGCAGCTTTCGGACAGGGGGAATAAACACTGAAGCTTTCTTT. This translates into CASSFRTGGINTEAFF.